Here is one T cell receptor beta chain with its context. Random hexamers served to reverse transcribe roughly 0.45 to 1 ug RNA. Amplification of TCR beta CDR3 spanned 54 Vbeta and 13 Jbeta via immunoSEQ multiplex PCR. TCRdb fed the immunoSEQ multiplex PCR reads into MiXCR, producing one record per CDR3 protein. The table records about 160,000 distinct CDR3 sequences, 92% of them present only once. The data belong to a study of CD8 T cells in Susac syndrome. Germline lookup yields CDR1 MDHEN and CDR2 SYDVKM. Trimming cost V 5 bases and J 4 bases; bases outside gene matches: 7. The CDR3 contains 15 residues. The authors carried out high-throughput sequencing of TCR beta. They applied it to CD8+ and CD4+ T cells obtained from blood. The controls were healthy donors who were matched for age and sex.

The sequence derives from a human donor in good health. This chain uses TRBV28 with TRBJ2-1; 8 bases fit TRBD1. The material sequenced was CD4+ T cells from PBMCs. The CDR3 spells CASSPPDRVYNEQFF. The CDR3 nucleotides read TGTGCCAGCAGTCCGCCGGACAGGGTTTACAATGAGCAGTTCTTC. Looking up the rest from reference TRBV28 and TRBJ2-1 gives the full variable domain: DVKVTQSSRYLVKRTGEKVFLECVQDMDHENMFWYRQDPGLGLRLIYFSYDVKMKEKGDIPEGYSVSREKKERFSLILESASTNQTSMYLCASSPPDRVYNEQFFGPGTRLTVL.